These 16 T cell receptor beta chains were all obtained from the same sample, sequenced in a study of blood T cell repertoires in COVID-19. Data came from immunoSEQ multiplex PCR; TCRdb stores just in-frame clones and leaves some out. Of fewer than 200,000 clones in the sample, approximately 91% are singletons; the top ten hold about 4.9%. Sequencing was carried out using peripheral blood. These receptors originate from a man between 18 and 29 years old with COVID-19, enrolled during active disease.

This clone was counted a single time. This chain links TRBV25-1 with TRBJ2-1; possibly TRBD2 for D (6 bases). The CDR3 has 14 residues. With 2 bases removed from V and 5 bases from J, the gap between germline ends came to 10 bases. The germline V gene encodes CDR1 MGHDK and CDR2 SYGVNS. As DNA, the CDR3 is TGTGCCAGCAGTGAAAGCGGGCCGGACAATGAGCAGTTCTTC. It is translated as CASSESGPDNEQFF.

V gene TRBV19 combines with J gene TRBJ1-1; D uncertain. There are 13 residues in the CDR3. V gave up 4 bases and J gave up 4 bases, with 10 bases separating them. Per germline, CDR1 LNHDA and CDR2 SQIVND (reference sequence). The CDR3 is CASSSARGTEAFF. The CDR3 nucleotides read TGTGCCAGTAGTAGCGCCCGGGGCACTGAAGCTTTCTTT.

The chain uses TRBV7-9 and TRBJ2-7; TRBD2 matches 7 bases. CDR1 SEHNR and CDR2 FQNEAQ come from the germline V gene (reference sequence). J lost 7 bases, V lost 2 bases, and 17 bases had no gene match. The CDR3 runs to 17 residues. The CDR3 sequence: CASSLPPGLLTPLEQYF. DNA of the CDR3: TGTGCCAGCAGCTTACCGCCGGGACTACTCACCCCTTTAGAGCAGTACTTC.

The DNA of the CDR3 is TGTGCCAGCAGTTTAGTGGGGCCACGGGATGAGCAGTTCTTC. Its translation: CASSLVGPRDEQFF. The chain couples TRBV27 to TRBJ2-1; TRBD1 might be the D (5 bases). Trimming removed 2 bases at V and 8 bases at J, with 13 bases between. The CDR3 length is 14 residues. The germline V gene has CDR1 MNHEY and CDR2 SMNVEV (reference sequence).

The chain carries TRBV3-1 (or the pseudogene TRBV3-2) and TRBJ1-5, with a tentative D call TRBD1 (6 bases). CDR3 length equals 15 residues. V was cut by 4 bases and J by 7 bases, with 17 bases left in between. Germline V gives CDR1 LGHDT, CDR2 YNNKEL (reference sequence). The chain's CDR3 is CASSPRGGAEQPQHF. The CDR3 DNA follows: TGTGCCAGCAGCCCACGCGGGGGCGCGGAACAGCCCCAGCATTTT.

This chain connects TRBV9 to TRBJ2-7; D is perhaps TRBD2 (6 bases). Germline V gene data show CDR1 as SGDLS and CDR2 as YYNGEE. Trimming shortened V by 4 bases and J by 3 bases, and 14 bases separated the two germline ends. This CDR3 comprises 14 residues. The CDR3 DNA follows: TGTGCCAGCAGCCTCAGATCGGGACTCTACGAGCAGTACTTC. Its translation: CASSLRSGLYEQYF.

J is TRBJ2-3 and V is TRBV9; 8 bases align to TRBD2. The CDR3 covers 14 residues. The J segment lost 8 bases and the V segment lost 0 bases, leaving 5 bases of the junction unmatched. CDR1 and CDR2 (germline): SGDLS, YYNGEE. In nucleotides, the CDR3 is TGTGCCAGCAGCGTAGGGGCTAGCGGGCGTACGCAGTATTTT. It codes for CASSVGASGRTQYF.

The sample holds one count of this clone. The CDR3 DNA is TGTGCCAGCCACTCAGGCTCTGGGGCCAACGTCCTGACTTTC. Its protein product is CASHSGSGANVLTF. The chain recombines TRBV9 with TRBJ2-6, with no clear D. The CDR3 has 14 amino acids. Trimming took off 7 bases at V and 0 bases at J, with 8 bases between the two ends. Germline-derived CDR1 and CDR2 are SGDLS and YYNGEE.

The gene calls are TRBV10-3 and TRBJ2-3; D is uncertain. Trimming pared 4 bases from V and 1 base from J, leaving 12 bases between. Per the germline V gene, CDR1 is ENHRY and CDR2 is SYGVKD. CDR3 length equals 15 residues. The CDR3 spells CAISASGYGTDTQYF. The CDR3 nucleotides read TGTGCCATCAGTGCCTCGGGTTATGGCACAGATACGCAGTATTTT.

The chain recombines TRBV5-1 with TRBJ2-1, with TRBD2 matching over 7 bases. Germline lookup yields CDR1 SGHRS and CDR2 YFSETQ. The CDR3 has 15 amino acids. Germline trimming cut 0 bases from V and 7 bases from J; bases unmatched to any gene: 7. CDR3 nucleotides: TGCGCCAGCAGCTTGGCAGCTAGCGGACGAAATGAGCAGTTCTTC. Residues: CASSLAASGRNEQFF.

The chain links TRBV27 to TRBJ2-6; D possibly corresponds to TRBD2 (6 bases). V was shortened by 0 bases and J by 3 bases, with 21 bases between the two germline ends. Per germline, CDR1 MNHEY and CDR2 SMNVEV (reference sequence). The CDR3 loop spans 20 amino acids. The CDR3 reads CASSLSGRLASFRGANVLTF. The CDR3 coding sequence is TGTGCCAGCAGTTTATCGGGGAGGCTAGCGAGCTTTCGTGGGGCCAACGTCCTGACTTTC.

V usage is TRBV12-3 or TRBV12-4 and J usage is TRBJ1-5; TRBD1 might be the D (5 bases). Trimming took 6 bases from V and 6 from J, leaving 12 bases between them. The CDR3 spans 13 residues. In DNA form, the CDR3 reads TGTGCCAGCAGCCAAACAGGCGGTCAGCCCCAGCATTTT. It translates to CASSQTGGQPQHF.

This clone was counted a single time. CDR3 coding DNA: TGTGCCACCAGTGACCTCAGTAATGAGCAGTTCTTC. As protein: CATSDLSNEQFF. The chain has TRBV24-1 and TRBJ2-1; no reliable D call. V was clipped by 4 bases and J by 7 bases, with 7 bases between them. Germline V lookup: CDR1 KGHDR, CDR2 SFDVKD. The CDR3 extends over 12 amino acids.

This clone was observed once. The chain carries TRBV2 and TRBJ2-5; TRBD2 matches at 7 bases. The trim removed 4 bases at V and 7 bases at J, leaving 6 bases unmatched. This CDR3 contains 13 residues. The germline V gene has CDR1 SNHLY and CDR2 FYNNEI. The CDR3 spells CASSVAASGTQYF. Written as DNA, the CDR3 is TGTGCCAGCAGTGTGGCGGCTAGCGGGACCCAGTACTTC.

The rearrangement uses TRBV4-3 and TRBJ2-2; 12 bases are a match to TRBD2. Germline V gene data show CDR1 as LGHNA and CDR2 as YSLEER. The CDR3 spans 19 residues. After removal of 0 bases from V and 8 bases from J, the junction contained 13 bases not matched to a gene. The chain's CDR3 is CASSQEPPASGRAWGELFF. The CDR3 nucleotides are TGCGCCAGCAGCCAAGAACCCCCCGCTAGCGGGAGGGCCTGGGGGGAGCTGTTTTTT.

J is TRBJ2-7 and V is TRBV4-3; 9 bases are a match to TRBD1. In germline, CDR1 is LGHNA, CDR2 YSLEER. The CDR3 totals 15 residues. V was clipped by 3 bases and J by 5 bases; unmatched bases: 8. CDR3 region: CASSQLGQGFHEQYF. In DNA, the CDR3 is TGCGCCAGCAGCCAGTTGGGACAGGGTTTCCACGAGCAGTACTTC.